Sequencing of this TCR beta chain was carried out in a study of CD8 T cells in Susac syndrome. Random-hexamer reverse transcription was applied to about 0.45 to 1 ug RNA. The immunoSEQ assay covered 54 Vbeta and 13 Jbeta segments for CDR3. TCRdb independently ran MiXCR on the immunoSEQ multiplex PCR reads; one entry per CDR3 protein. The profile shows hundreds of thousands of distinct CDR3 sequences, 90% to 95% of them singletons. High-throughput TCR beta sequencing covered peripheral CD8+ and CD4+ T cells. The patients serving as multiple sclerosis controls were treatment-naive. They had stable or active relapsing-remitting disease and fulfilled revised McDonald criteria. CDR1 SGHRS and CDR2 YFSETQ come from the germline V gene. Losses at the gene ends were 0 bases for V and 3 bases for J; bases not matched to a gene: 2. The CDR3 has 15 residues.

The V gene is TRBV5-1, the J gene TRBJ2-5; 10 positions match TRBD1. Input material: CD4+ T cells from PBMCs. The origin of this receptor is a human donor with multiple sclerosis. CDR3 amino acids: CASSLDGTGEETQYF. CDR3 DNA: TGCGCCAGCAGCTTGGACGGGACAGGGGAAGAGACCCAGTACTTC.